This T cell receptor beta chain appears in the sequencing data of a study of regulatory T cells in long-lasting Graves disease. This clonotype appeared a few times. Its target is not known. The time point: persistent/refractory GD, antithyroid drugs over 5 years with positive TRAb. PBMCs provided the RNA from which the TCR library was made. The patients were enrolled through endocrinology in Xi'an, China. Both iRepertoire HTBI primers and Arm-PCR of CDR3 regions were used to build the TCR beta libraries. TCRdb re-called the multiplex PCR reads through MiXCR, storing one row per CDR3 protein. The sample lists nearly 350,000 distinct CDR3 sequences; about 20% were seen once. Findings and limits, study-wide: Persistent Graves' cases showed lower TCR diversity than newly diagnosed cases.

The TCR sequence derives from a female donor with Graves disease. The material was peripheral blood mononuclear cells (PBMCs), obtained when the disease was refractory, from a patient treated with antithyroid drugs.

CDR3 loop: CASSLAGQGSGYTF. CDR3 DNA sequence: TGCGCCAGCAGCTTGGCGGGCCAGGGTAGTGGCTACACCTTC. This chain joins TRBV5-1 and TRBJ1-2, with D perhaps TRBD1 (5 bases). Trimming took off 0 bases at V and 7 bases at J, with 13 bases between the two ends. The CDR3 runs to 14 residues. CDR1 is SGHRS and CDR2 is YFSETQ in the germline V gene.